The source of this TCR beta chain is a study of T cell repertoires in cytomegalovirus infection. Looking at the study overall: The authors relied on CMV epitopes, both recently identified HLA-C-restricted and well-studied HLA-B-restricted.

General study points: Adding up the frequency of public TCR beta families identified people who carried CMV plus the relevant HLA. It was HLA-C-restricted CMV-specific TCR beta clonotypes that dominated the response ex vivo.

A single record per CDR3 protein comes from TCRdb applying MiXCR to the reads. Among some 940,000 distinct CDR3 sequences listed, around a third were seen once. The ends were cut back, 5 bases at V and 5 bases at J, with 16 bases in the middle. The CDR3 runs 14 residues. A note on this clonotype: The antigen is not known.

The gene calls are TRBV12-3 or TRBV12-4 and TRBJ2-7; D call uncertain. The source is a human donor in good health (CMV status not recorded). Some clones in this sample may be carry-over from other donors' samples. The sample here was cultured CD8+ T cells from PBMCs, taken from culture after CMV antigen stimulation. The CDR3 loop is CASSPQSESNEQYF. For the CDR3, the DNA is TGTGCCAGCAGTCCTCAGTCGGAGAGTAACGAGCAGTACTTC.